The 4 T cell receptor beta chains below come from one sample, sequenced in a study of shared clonotypes between healthy human individuals. The protocol was immunoSEQ multiplex PCR, while the TCRdb copy is restricted to in-frame clones and leaves out a portion. The data contain about 2,200,000 clones, more than 85% of them singletons. CD8 cells classed as naive were CD45RO-negative and positively selected for CCR7, excluding terminally differentiated effector memory CD45RA+ cells. Sequencing was done on a sample of naive CD8+ T cells from PBMCs. The origin of the receptors is a man aged 18 to 29 in good health. Some clones in this sample may be carry-over from other donors' samples.

The chain recombines TRBV7-9 with TRBJ2-1, with 10 bases matching TRBD2. Germline CDR1 SEHNR, CDR2 FQNEAQ (reference sequence). This CDR3 is 16 amino acids long. Trimming removed 4 bases from V and 3 bases from J; junction bases left unmatched: 6. This CDR3 reads CASSYGTSVIYNEQFF. CDR3 sequence (DNA): TGTGCCAGCAGCTACGGGACTAGCGTAATCTACAATGAGCAGTTCTTC.

V and J are TRBV27 and TRBJ2-7, with TRBD2 matching over 13 bases. Trimming took 2 bases from V and 4 from J; bases not matched to a gene: 8. CDR1 is MNHEY and CDR2 is SMNVEV in the germline V gene (reference sequence). The CDR3 is made up of 17 amino acids. The CDR3 loop reads CASSLLGTSGMMYEQYF. CDR3 DNA sequence: TGTGCCAGCAGTTTACTCGGGACTAGCGGGATGATGTACGAGCAGTACTTC.

In its sample, this clone was seen a few times. The gene calls are TRBV28 and TRBJ1-1; weak D call: TRBD1 (5 bases). The CDR3 is 15 residues long. Germline assignment: CDR1 MDHEN and CDR2 SYDVKM. V dropped 2 bases and J dropped 5 bases, with 15 bases sitting between them. The CDR3 loop reads CASSLRKQGGTEAFF. The DNA for the CDR3 is TGTGCCAGCAGTTTAAGGAAGCAGGGAGGGACTGAAGCTTTCTTT. The variable domain in full, completed from reference TRBV28 and TRBJ1-1, reads DVKVTQSSRYLVKRTGEKVFLECVQDMDHENMFWYRQDPGLGLRLIYFSYDVKMKEKGDIPEGYSVSREKKERFSLILESASTNQTSMYLCASSLRKQGGTEAFFGQGTRLTVV.

This chain joins TRBV27 and TRBJ2-1, with 8 bases that match TRBD2. Germline V gives CDR1 MNHEY, CDR2 SMNVEV (reference sequence). V lost 0 bases to trimming and J lost 7 bases; unmatched junction nucleotides: 5. The CDR3 is 15 residues long. CDR3 sequence reads: CASSLSPGGYNEQFF. CDR3 in DNA: TGTGCCAGCAGTTTATCTCCGGGAGGGTATAATGAGCAGTTCTTC.